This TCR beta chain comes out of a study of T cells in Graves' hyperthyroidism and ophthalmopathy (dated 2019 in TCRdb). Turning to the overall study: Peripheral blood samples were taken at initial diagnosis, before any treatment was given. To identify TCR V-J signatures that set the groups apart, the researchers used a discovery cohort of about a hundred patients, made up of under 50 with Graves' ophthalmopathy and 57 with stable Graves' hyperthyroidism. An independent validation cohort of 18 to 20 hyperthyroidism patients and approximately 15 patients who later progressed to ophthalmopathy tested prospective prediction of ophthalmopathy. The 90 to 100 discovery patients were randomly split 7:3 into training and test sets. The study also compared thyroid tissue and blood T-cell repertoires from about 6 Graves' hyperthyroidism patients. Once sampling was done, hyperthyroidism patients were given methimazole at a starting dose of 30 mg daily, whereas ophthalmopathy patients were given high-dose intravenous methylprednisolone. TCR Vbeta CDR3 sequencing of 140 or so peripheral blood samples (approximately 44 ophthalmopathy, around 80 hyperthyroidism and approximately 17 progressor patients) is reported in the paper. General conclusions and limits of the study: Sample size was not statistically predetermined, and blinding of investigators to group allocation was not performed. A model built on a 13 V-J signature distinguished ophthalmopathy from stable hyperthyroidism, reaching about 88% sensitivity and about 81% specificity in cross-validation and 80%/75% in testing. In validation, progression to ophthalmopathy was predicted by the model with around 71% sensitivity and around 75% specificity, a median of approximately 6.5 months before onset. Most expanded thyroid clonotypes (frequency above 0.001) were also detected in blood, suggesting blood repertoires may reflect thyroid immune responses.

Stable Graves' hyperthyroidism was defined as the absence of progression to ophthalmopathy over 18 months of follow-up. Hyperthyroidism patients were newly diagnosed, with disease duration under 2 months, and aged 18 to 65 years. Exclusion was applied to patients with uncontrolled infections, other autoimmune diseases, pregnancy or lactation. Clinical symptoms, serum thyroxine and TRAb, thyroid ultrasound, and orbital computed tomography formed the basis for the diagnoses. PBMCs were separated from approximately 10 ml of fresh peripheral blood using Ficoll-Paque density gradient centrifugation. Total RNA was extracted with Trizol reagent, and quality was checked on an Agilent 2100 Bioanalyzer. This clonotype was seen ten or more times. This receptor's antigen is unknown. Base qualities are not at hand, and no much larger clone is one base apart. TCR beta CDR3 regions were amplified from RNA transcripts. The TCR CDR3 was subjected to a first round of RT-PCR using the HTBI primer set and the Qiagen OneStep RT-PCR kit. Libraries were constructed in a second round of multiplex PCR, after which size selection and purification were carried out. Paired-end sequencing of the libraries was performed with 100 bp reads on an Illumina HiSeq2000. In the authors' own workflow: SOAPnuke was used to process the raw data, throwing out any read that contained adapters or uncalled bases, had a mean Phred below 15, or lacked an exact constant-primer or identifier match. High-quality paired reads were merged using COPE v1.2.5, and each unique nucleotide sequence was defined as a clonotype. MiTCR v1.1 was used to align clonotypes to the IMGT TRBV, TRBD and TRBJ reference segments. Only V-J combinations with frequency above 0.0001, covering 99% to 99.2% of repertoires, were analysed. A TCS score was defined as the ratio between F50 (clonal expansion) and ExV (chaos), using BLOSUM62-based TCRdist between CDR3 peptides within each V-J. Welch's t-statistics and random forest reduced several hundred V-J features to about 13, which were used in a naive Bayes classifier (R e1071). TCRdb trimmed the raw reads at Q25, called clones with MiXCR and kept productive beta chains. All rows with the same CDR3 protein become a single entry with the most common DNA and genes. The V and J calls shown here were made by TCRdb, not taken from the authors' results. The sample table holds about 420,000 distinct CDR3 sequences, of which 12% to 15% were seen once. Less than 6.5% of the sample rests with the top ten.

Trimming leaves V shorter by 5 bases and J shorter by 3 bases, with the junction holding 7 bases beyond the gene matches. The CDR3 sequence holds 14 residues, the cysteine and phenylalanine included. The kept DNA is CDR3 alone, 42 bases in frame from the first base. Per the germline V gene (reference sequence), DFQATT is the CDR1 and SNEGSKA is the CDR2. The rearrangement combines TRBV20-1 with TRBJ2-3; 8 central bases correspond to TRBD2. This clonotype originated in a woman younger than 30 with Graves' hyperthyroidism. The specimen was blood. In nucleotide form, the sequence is TGCAGTGCTCTTAGCGGGATTGCTACAGATACGCAGTATTTT. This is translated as CSALSGIATDTQYF.